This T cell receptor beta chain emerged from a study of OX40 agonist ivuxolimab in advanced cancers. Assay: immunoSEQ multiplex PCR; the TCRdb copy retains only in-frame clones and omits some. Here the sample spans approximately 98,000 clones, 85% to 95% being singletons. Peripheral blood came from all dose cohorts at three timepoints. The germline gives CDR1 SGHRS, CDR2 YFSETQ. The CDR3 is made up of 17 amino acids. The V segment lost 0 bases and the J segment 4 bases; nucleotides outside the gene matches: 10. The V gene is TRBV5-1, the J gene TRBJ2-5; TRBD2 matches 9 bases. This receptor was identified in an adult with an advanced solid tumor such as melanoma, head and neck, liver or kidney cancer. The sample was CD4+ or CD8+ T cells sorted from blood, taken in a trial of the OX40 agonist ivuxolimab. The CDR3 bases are TGCGCCAGCAGCTTGGGGCTAGCGGGACCCGAGGGAGAGACCCAGTACTTC. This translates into CASSLGLAGPEGETQYF.